This TCR beta chain appears in the sequencing data of a study of regulatory T cells in long-lasting Graves disease. Study information: Graves' patients, newly diagnosed, had taken antithyroid drugs under 3 months.

Investigators prepared the TCR beta libraries by applying iRepertoire HTBI primers and Arm-PCR of CDR3 regions. Each CDR3 protein gets one entry after TCRdb re-called the multiplex PCR reads with MiXCR. The data hold approximately 400,000 distinct CDR3 sequences, with 10% to 15% observed a single time. The time point was: newly diagnosed GD, antithyroid drugs for less than 3 months. PBMC-extracted RNA yielded the TCR library. Per germline, CDR1 SGHAT and CDR2 FQDESV (reference sequence). This CDR3 spans 16 amino acids. V lost 5 bases to trimming and J lost 1 base; unmatched junction nucleotides: 8. The sample also formed part of further work on T cells in Graves' hyperthyroidism and ophthalmopathy. That work adds: Diagnoses were established using clinical symptoms, serum thyroxine and TRAb, thyroid ultrasound and orbital computed tomography. The primer set for the first-round RT-PCR of the TCR CDR3 was HTBI. A median 6.5 months before onset, the model predicted ophthalmopathy.

The receptor was isolated from a woman aged 18-29 years with Graves disease. The chain employs TRBV11-1 and TRBJ2-5; TRBD1 aligns across 9 bases. Sequenced material: peripheral blood mononuclear cells (PBMCs), taken at new diagnosis, from a patient treated with antithyroid drugs. In nucleotides, the CDR3 is TGTGCCAGCAGCGCAGGACAGGGGTTTAGCCAAGAGACCCAGTACTTC. It specifies CASSAGQGFSQETQYF.